This T cell receptor beta chain was recorded in a study of blood T cell repertoires in COVID-19. In the study overall: Specimens from acute and convalescent COVID-19 originated in the United States, Italy and Spain. Sources were T cells, B-cell-depleted T cells, or PBMCs; the material itself was cDNA or gDNA.

Authors' methods: Amplification from reference gene primers served as the basis for estimated nucleated cell counts. Produced via immunoSEQ multiplex PCR; TCRdb's table is partial and in-frame only. V, J and clone size are taken as reported in that table, and D and trimming were inferred from the DNA itself. The table has some 130,000 clones, around 88% seen once. Germline CDR1 is LNHDA and CDR2 is SQIVND (reference sequence). CDR3 size: 14 residues. V was pared by 5 bases and J by 5 bases, with 13 bases between. The receptor's source is a man between 60 and 75 years old with active or convalescent COVID-19. Sequencing was done on a sample of peripheral blood. The J gene is TRBJ1-5, the V gene TRBV19, with a weak D call TRBD1 (6 bases). CDR3 region: CASSVGQPYQPQHF. The CDR3 DNA reads as TGTGCCAGTAGTGTAGGACAGCCATATCAGCCCCAGCATTTT. The full variable domain, its missing parts supplied by reference TRBV19 and TRBJ1-5, is DGGITQSPKYLFRKEGQNVTLSCEQNLNHDAMYWYRQDPGQGLRLIYYSQIVNDFQKGDIAEGYSVSREKKESFPLTVTSAQKNPTAFYLCASSVGQPYQPQHFGDGTRLSIL.